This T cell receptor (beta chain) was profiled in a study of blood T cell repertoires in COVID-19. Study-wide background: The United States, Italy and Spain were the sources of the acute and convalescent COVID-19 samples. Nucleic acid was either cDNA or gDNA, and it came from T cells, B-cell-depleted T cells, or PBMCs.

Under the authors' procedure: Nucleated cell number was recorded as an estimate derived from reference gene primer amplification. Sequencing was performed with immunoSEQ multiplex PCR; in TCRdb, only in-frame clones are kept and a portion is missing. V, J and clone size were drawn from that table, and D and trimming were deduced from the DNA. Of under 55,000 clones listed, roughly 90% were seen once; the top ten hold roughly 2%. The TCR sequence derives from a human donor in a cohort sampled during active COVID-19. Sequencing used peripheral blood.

The CDR3 region is CASTEIQGTGELFF. The CDR3 DNA sequence: TGTGCCAGCACCGAGATTCAGGGAACCGGGGAGCTGTTTTTT. V usage is TRBV28 and J usage is TRBJ2-2, with D possibly TRBD1 on 5 matching bases. The V gene lost 7 bases and the J gene lost 5 bases, with 14 bases spanning the gap. Germline V CDR1 and CDR2: MDHEN, SYDVKM. This CDR3 spans 14 amino acids.